These 9 T cell receptor beta chains share one sample of origin, sequenced in a study of early T cells in non-severe SARS-CoV-2 infection. Each CDR3 protein is one row after TCRdb ran MiXCR on the 5' RACE reads. The sample holds about 62,000 distinct CDR3 sequences, approximately 9.3% seen once. The sequenced material came from whole blood. These TCRs come from an adult who was a healthcare worker with PCR-confirmed SARS-CoV-2 infection or an uninfected control (not recorded which).

This clonotype was recorded at least ten times. V and J are TRBV6-4 and TRBJ2-1; 9 bases map to TRBD2. The CDR3 totals 14 residues. Per germline, CDR1 MRHNA and CDR2 SNTAGT. The V gene end was trimmed by 5 bases and the J gene end by 9 bases; junction bases not matched to a gene: 8. CDR3 residues: CASSLSGGLGEQFF. DNA for the CDR3: TGTGCCAGCAGTCTTAGCGGGGGTCTAGGTGAGCAGTTCTTC.

This clonotype was picked up many times. The rearrangement joins TRBV20-1 to TRBJ2-5; 8 positions match TRBD2. The length of the CDR3 is 14 residues. Trimming cost V 7 bases and J 2 bases; bases outside gene matches: 9. Germline V gene sequence: CDR1 DFQATT, CDR2 SNEGSKA (reference sequence). CDR3 bases: TGCAGTGTTGGGACTAGACGGGTTCAAGAGACCCAGTACTTC. The encoded protein is CSVGTRRVQETQYF.

The J gene is TRBJ2-2, the V gene TRBV7-3; D is unresolved. The germline V gene encodes CDR1 SGHTA and CDR2 FQGTGA. Trimming removed 2 bases from V and 5 bases from J, with 9 bases in between. The CDR3 length is 14 residues. The CDR3: CASSLRRETGELFF. CDR3 sequence (DNA): TGTGCCAGCAGCTTACGTAGGGAAACCGGGGAGCTGTTTTTT.

This clonotype turned up a few times. This chain connects TRBV18 to TRBJ2-1, with D perhaps matching TRBD2 (5 bases). Germline V gene sequence: CDR1 KGHSH, CDR2 LQKENI. The CDR3 runs 15 residues. The germline V and J ends were trimmed by 6 bases and 2 bases, with 14 bases remaining between them. This CDR3 reads CASSPGIGPYNEQFF. Here the CDR3 DNA reads TGTGCCAGCTCCCCGGGGATCGGGCCCTACAATGAGCAGTTCTTC.

This clonotype was picked up many times. The CDR3 sequence: CASTAPASDTQYF. Written as DNA, the CDR3 is TGTGCCAGCACCGCCCCGGCCAGCGATACGCAGTATTTT. This chain uses TRBV13 with TRBJ2-3; D is undetermined. Germline CDR1 is PRHDT and CDR2 is FYEKMQ (reference sequence). The CDR3 runs 13 residues. Trimming cost V 7 bases and J 6 bases, with 14 bases left between them.

In its sample, this clonotype was seen many times. CDR3 protein: CSARTGSNSPLHF. The DNA for the CDR3 is TGCAGTGCTAGAACAGGGAGCAATTCACCCCTCCACTTT. The V and J genes are TRBV20-1 and TRBJ1-6, with a weak D call TRBD1 (6 bases). Trimming stripped 2 bases from V and 7 bases from J, with 9 bases between. CDR1 DFQATT and CDR2 SNEGSKA come from the germline V gene (reference sequence). The CDR3 length is 13 residues.

This clonotype was observed at least ten times. The rearrangement links TRBV6-5 to TRBJ1-2; 10 positions agree with TRBD1. This CDR3 contains 15 residues. The germline gives CDR1 MNHEY, CDR2 SVGAGI. V lost 6 bases and J lost 4; bases outside the gene matches: 8. This CDR3 is CASSHRDRGPYGYTF. CDR3 nucleotide sequence: TGTGCCAGCAGCCACCGGGACAGGGGTCCCTATGGCTACACCTTC.

There are a few counts of this clonotype. The V and J genes are TRBV5-5 and TRBJ2-3; possibly TRBD2 for D (7 bases). This CDR3 spans 16 amino acids. V lost 1 base and J 3 bases, leaving 15 bases between the germline ends. In germline, CDR1 is SGHKS, CDR2 YYEKEE (reference sequence). The CDR3, as DNA: TGTGCCAGCAGCTTGTGGACGGGGGGCAATACAGATACGCAGTATTTT. Translating it yields CASSLWTGGNTDTQYF.

This clonotype was seen repeatedly, ten times or more. This chain uses TRBV19 with TRBJ2-7; the D gene is possibly TRBD2 (6 bases). Germline V gene lookup returns CDR1 LNHDA and CDR2 SQIVND (reference sequence). V gave up 6 bases and J gave up 7 bases, with 22 bases separating them. This CDR3 has 15 amino acids. The CDR3 DNA reads TGTGCCAGTAGCCGGCGGGGCGGCTACCCTTTTGAGCAGTACGTC. Translating gives CASSRRGGYPFEQYV.